The T cell receptor beta chain under discussion was sequenced for a study of blood T cell repertoires in COVID-19. Profiling relied on immunoSEQ multiplex PCR, and the TCRdb table lists in-frame clones only, not all of them. The table records 84,000 or so clones, 65% to 80% of them present only once. The CDR3 totals 13 residues. Per the germline V gene, CDR1 is WNHNN and CDR2 is SYGVQD (reference sequence). Trimming removed 6 bases at V and 4 bases at J, with 11 bases between. The V call is TRBV10-1, the J call TRBJ2-3; D may be TRBD1 (5 bases). This receptor was identified in a human donor in a cohort sampled during active COVID-19. Sequenced material: peripheral blood. This CDR3 is CASRRQSADTQYF. CDR3 DNA sequence: TGCGCCAGCAGACGACAGAGTGCAGATACGCAGTATTTT.